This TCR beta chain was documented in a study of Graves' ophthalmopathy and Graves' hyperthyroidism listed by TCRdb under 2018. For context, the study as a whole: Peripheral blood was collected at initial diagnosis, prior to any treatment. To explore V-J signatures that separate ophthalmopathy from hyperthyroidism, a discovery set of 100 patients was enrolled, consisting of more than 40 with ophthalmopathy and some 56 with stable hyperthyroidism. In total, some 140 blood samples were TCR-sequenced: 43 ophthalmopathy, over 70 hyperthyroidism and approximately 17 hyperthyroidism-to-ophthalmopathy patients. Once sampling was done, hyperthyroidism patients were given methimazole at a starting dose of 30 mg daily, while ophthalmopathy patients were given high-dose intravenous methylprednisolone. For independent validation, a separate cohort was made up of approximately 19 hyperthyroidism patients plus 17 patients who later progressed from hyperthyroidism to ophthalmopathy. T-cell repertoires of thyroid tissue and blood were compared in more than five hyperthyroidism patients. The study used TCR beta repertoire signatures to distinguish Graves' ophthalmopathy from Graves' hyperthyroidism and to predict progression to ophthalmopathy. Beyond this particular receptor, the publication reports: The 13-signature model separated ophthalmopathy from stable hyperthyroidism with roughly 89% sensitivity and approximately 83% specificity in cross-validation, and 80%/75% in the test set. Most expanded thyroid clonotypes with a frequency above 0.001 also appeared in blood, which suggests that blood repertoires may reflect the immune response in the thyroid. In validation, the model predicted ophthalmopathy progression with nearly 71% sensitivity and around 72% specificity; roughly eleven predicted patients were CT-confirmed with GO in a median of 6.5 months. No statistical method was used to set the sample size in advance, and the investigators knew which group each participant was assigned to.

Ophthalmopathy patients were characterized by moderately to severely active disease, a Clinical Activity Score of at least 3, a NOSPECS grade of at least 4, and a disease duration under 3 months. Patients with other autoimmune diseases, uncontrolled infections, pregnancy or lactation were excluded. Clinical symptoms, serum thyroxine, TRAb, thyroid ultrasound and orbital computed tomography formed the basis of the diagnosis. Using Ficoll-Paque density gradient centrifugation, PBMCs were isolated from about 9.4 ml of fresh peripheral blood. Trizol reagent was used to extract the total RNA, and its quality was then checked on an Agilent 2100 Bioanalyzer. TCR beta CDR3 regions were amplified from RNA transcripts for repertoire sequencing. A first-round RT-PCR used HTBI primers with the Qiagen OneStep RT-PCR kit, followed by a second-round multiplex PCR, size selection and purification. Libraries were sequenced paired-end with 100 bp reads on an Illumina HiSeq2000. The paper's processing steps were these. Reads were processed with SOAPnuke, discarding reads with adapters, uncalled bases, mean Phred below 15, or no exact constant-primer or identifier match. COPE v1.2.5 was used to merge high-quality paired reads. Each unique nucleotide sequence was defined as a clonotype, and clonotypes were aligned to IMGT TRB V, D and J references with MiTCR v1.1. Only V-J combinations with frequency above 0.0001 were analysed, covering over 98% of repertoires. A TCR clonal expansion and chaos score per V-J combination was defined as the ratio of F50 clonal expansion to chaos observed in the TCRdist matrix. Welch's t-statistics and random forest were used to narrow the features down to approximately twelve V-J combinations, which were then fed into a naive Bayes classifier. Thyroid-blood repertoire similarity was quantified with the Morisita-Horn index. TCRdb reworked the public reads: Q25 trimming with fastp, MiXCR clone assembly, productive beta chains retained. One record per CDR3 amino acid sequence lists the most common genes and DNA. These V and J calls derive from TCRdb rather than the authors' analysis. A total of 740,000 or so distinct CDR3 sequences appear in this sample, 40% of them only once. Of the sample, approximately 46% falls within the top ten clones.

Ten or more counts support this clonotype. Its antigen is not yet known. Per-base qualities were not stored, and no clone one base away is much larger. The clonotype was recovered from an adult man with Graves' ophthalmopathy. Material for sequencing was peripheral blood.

The DNA sequence is as follows: TGTGCCAGCAGTGAATTGGGGGCAGACTATGGCTACACCTTC. Its protein is CASSELGADYGYTF. The V and J segments used are TRBV2 and TRBJ1-2, with a weak D call of TRBD1 (6 bases match). V is clipped by 2 bases and J by 3 bases, and the sequence between their germline boundaries is 10 bases long. The CDR1 and CDR2 encoded by the germline V gene are SNHLY and FYNNEI. From its cysteine to its phenylalanine, the CDR3 spans 14 amino acids. This entry keeps only the CDR3 DNA: 42 bases, framed from base 1.